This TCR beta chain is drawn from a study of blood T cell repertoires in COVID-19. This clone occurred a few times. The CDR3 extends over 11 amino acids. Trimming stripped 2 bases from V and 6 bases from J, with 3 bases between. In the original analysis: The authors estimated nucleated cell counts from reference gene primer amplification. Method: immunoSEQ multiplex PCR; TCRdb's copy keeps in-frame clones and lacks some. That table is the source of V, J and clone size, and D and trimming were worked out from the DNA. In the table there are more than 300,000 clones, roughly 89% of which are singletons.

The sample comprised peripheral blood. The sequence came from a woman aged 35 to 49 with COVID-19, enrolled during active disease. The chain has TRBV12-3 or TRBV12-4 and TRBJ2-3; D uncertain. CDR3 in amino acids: CASSLRDTQYF. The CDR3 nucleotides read TGTGCCAGCAGTTTACGGGATACGCAGTATTTT.